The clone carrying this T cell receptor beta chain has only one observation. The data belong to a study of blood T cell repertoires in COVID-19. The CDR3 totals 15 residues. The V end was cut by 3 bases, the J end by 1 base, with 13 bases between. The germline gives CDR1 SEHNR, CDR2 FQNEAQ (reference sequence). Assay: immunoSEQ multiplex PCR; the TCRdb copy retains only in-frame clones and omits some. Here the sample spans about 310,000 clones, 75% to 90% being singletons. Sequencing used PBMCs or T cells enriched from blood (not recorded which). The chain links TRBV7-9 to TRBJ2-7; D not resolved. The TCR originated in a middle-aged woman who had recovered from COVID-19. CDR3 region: CASSFYPGQSYEQYF. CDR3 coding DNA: TGTGCCAGCAGCTTTTATCCAGGCCAGTCCTACGAGCAGTACTTC.